These 17 T cell receptor beta chains share one sample of origin, sequenced in a study of shared clonotypes between healthy human individuals. Sequenced by immunoSEQ multiplex PCR; TCRdb stores in-frame clones only, minus some. Of around 2.5 million clones in the sample, approximately 93% are singletons; the top ten hold 0.36%. The sample was naive CD4+ T cells from PBMCs. As for subset: CD45RA+ positively selected. These receptors were collected from a man younger than 35 in good health. Some clones in this sample may be carry-over from other donors' samples.

As concerns this clone: Other DNA sequences in the sample encode the same CDR3. The chain combines TRBV5-1 with TRBJ1-3; D is uncertain. The CDR3 sequence is 15 residues long. V was clipped by 0 bases and J by 0 bases, with 7 bases between them. CDR1 and CDR2 from the germline V gene are SGHRS and YFSETQ. Here the CDR3 reads CASSLEGLSGNTIYF. The CDR3 DNA reads as TGCGCCAGCAGCTTGGAGGGTCTCTCTGGAAACACCATATATTTT.

This clone came up once. J is TRBJ2-1 and V is TRBV9, with 14 positions matching TRBD2. Unmatched junction bases numbered 12, after V lost 4 bases and J lost 9 bases. CDR3 length: 17 residues. From germline, CDR1 is SGDLS and CDR2 YYNGEE. CDR3: CASSPRLGTSGSGEQFF. CDR3 DNA: TGTGCCAGCAGCCCGAGGCTTGGGACTAGCGGGAGCGGTGAGCAGTTCTTC.

As for this clone: A read error may account for a junction end that differs from germline. Other nucleotide sequences from this sample produce the same CDR3. This rearrangement joins TRBV30 to TRBJ1-5; no firm D call. The CDR3 covers 14 residues. CDR1 and CDR2 (germline): GTSNPN, SVGIG (reference sequence). The CDR3 is CAWSVRPWDQPQHF. In DNA form, the CDR3 reads TGTGCCTGGAGTGTTAGACCCTGGGATCAGCCTCAGCATTTT.

This chain links TRBV6-5 with TRBJ2-1; possibly TRBD2 for D (6 bases). This CDR3 is 14 amino acids long. Germline-derived CDR1 and CDR2 are MNHEY and SVGAGI. The V gene lost 7 bases and the J gene lost 5 bases, with 15 bases spanning the gap. CDR3 sequence reads: CASTRGTGHNEQFF. For the CDR3, the DNA is TGTGCCAGCACCCGAGGGACTGGCCACAATGAGCAGTTCTTC.

This clone was detected once. The chain uses TRBV7-6 and TRBJ2-7, with a tentative D call TRBD1 (6 bases). The length of the CDR3 is 14 residues. Germline CDR1 reads SGHVS; CDR2 reads FNYEAQ. V dropped 2 bases and J dropped 7 bases, with 15 bases sitting between them. CDR3 DNA: TGTGCCAGCAGCTTACCCCAGGCAGGGGCAGAGCAGTACTTC. This gives the protein CASSLPQAGAEQYF.

This chain uses TRBV30 with TRBJ2-3; TRBD2 aligns across 11 bases. Germline V gene sequence: CDR1 GTSNPN, CDR2 SVGIG (reference sequence). Trimming took 4 bases from V and 1 from J; bases not matched to a gene: 4. CDR3 length: 15 residues. CDR3 DNA sequence: TGTGCCTGGACCGGGACTAGCGGAGGCACAGATACGCAGTATTTT. Translated, it gives CAWTGTSGGTDTQYF.

This rearrangement joins TRBV5-1 to TRBJ1-1; D ambiguous. Germline CDR1 and CDR2: SGHRS and YFSETQ. V shed 2 bases and J shed 0 bases, with 8 bases lying between them. The CDR3 totals 14 residues. The CDR3 sequence is CASSLDTLNTEAFF. In DNA, the CDR3 is TGCGCCAGCAGCTTAGACACCCTGAACACTGAAGCTTTCTTT.

The gene calls are TRBV7-9 and TRBJ2-5; 8 bases are shared with TRBD1. Losses at the gene ends were 1 base for V and 2 bases for J; bases not matched to a gene: 6. CDR3 length: 16 residues. Germline values: CDR1 SEHNR, CDR2 FQNEAQ (reference sequence). CDR3: CASSLGDRQFQETQYF. Written as DNA, the CDR3 is TGTGCCAGCAGCTTAGGGGACAGGCAATTTCAAGAGACCCAGTACTTC. The full variable domain, with the rest looked up from reference TRBV7-9 and TRBJ2-5, is DTGVSQNPRHKITKRGQNVTFRCDPISEHNRLYWYRQTLGQGPEFLTYFQNEAQLEKSRLLSDRFSAERPKGSFSTLEIQRTEQGDSAMYLCASSLGDRQFQETQYFGPGTRLLVL.

V and J are TRBV2 and TRBJ1-5, with 7 bases matching TRBD1. This CDR3 spans 15 amino acids. Germline-derived CDR1 and CDR2 are SNHLY and FYNNEI. V lost 6 bases, J lost 3 bases, and 8 bases stayed unmatched. CDR3 sequence reads: CASSRQGMDNQPQHF. The CDR3 nucleotides read TGTGCCAGCAGCCGACAGGGTATGGACAATCAGCCCCAGCATTTT.

The gene calls are TRBV27 and TRBJ2-1; 9 nucleotides match TRBD2. The CDR3 is 13 amino acids. Germline V gene sequence: CDR1 MNHEY, CDR2 SMNVEV (reference sequence). V lost 4 bases to trimming and J lost 6 bases; unmatched junction nucleotides: 1. CDR3: CASSWREGNEQFF. CDR3 in DNA: TGTGCCAGCAGTTGGCGGGAGGGCAATGAGCAGTTCTTC.

The chain employs TRBV28 and TRBJ1-1; tentatively, D is TRBD1 (6 bases). With 6 bases removed from V and 4 bases from J, the gap between germline ends came to 18 bases. This CDR3 spans 15 amino acids. Looked up from germline, CDR1 is MDHEN and CDR2 is SYDVKM. The CDR3 protein is CASSPARGRVTEAFF. CDR3 nucleotide sequence: TGTGCCAGCAGCCCGGCTCGGGGGCGGGTCACTGAAGCTTTCTTT.

This chain connects TRBV5-4 to TRBJ2-3; 9 bases are a match to TRBD2. V lost 4 bases to trimming and J lost 6 bases; unmatched junction nucleotides: 9. In germline, CDR1 is SGHNT, CDR2 YYREEE (reference sequence). The CDR3 spans 15 residues. The CDR3 loop is CASSRSASGTDTQYF. The CDR3 bases are TGTGCCAGCAGCCGGTCCGCTAGCGGGACGGATACGCAGTATTTT.

The chain carries TRBV6-1 and TRBJ2-1; D not certain. The CDR3 contains 13 residues. The germline V gene has CDR1 MNHNS and CDR2 SASEGT. V gave up 4 bases and J gave up 0 bases, with 4 bases separating them. CDR3 sequence reads: CASSAVSYNEQFF. The CDR3 DNA is TGTGCCAGCAGTGCGGTCTCCTACAATGAGCAGTTCTTC.

CDR3 sequence (DNA): TGTGCCGTGTACAGGGGAATGAACACTGAAGCTTTCTTT. Its protein is CAVYRGMNTEAFF. The chain links TRBV28 to TRBJ1-1, with 7 bases fitting TRBD1. The V gene's germline CDR1 is MDHEN and CDR2 SYDVKM. This CDR3 has 13 amino acids. With 11 bases clipped from V and 0 bases from J, the junction kept 6 bases outside the gene matches.

In the case of this clone: Other nucleotide sequences in the sample specify the same CDR3. The chain is built from TRBV28 and TRBJ2-3; D gene ambiguous. This CDR3 has 11 residues. The germline CDR1 and CDR2 sequences are MDHEN and SYDVKM. V dropped 2 bases and J dropped 6 bases, with 3 bases sitting between them. The CDR3 spells CASSLADTQYF. Written as DNA, the CDR3 is TGTGCCAGCAGTTTAGCGGATACGCAGTATTTT.

The chain employs TRBV11-1 and TRBJ2-3; 7 positions agree with TRBD2. Germline CDR1 and CDR2: SGHAT and FQDESV (reference sequence). CDR3 length equals 16 residues. V gave up 5 bases and J gave up 2 bases; unmatched junction bases: 10. The CDR3 DNA follows: TGTGCCAGCAGCACTCCCGAGCGGGGTAACACAGATACGCAGTATTTT. Protein product: CASSTPERGNTDTQYF.

This chain uses TRBV5-8 with TRBJ1-2; D may be TRBD1 (5 bases). The CDR3 has 14 residues. The V and J ends lost 4 bases and 2 bases respectively, with 12 bases between them. Germline V gives CDR1 SGHTS, CDR2 YDEGEE. CDR3 amino acids: CASSPGQLNYGYTF. CDR3 bases: TGTGCCAGCAGCCCTGGACAATTGAACTATGGCTACACCTTC.